The sequence of this TCR beta chain was determined in a study of cytomegalovirus exposure and HLA in healthy donors. Details on this clone: Antigen unknown.

General study results and limits: In a later analysis, HLA-C alleles had the fewest associated TCRs, DRB1 alleles the most.

The study ran its PCR with 60 Vbeta and 13 Jbeta primers. TCRdb's table, derived via immunoSEQ multiplex PCR, lists solely in-frame clones and lacks some. The data show about 160,000 clones, 65% to 90% seen once. The clonotype comes from a woman aged 18-35 years in good health and CMV-seronegative. Sequenced sample: PBMCs.

Here the CDR3 DNA reads TGTGCCAGCAGCTTAGGGTTGCGCGGAGCTTTCTTT. Translated: CASSLGLRGAFF. V gene TRBV7-9 combines with J gene TRBJ1-1; the D is unclear. Germline V gene data show CDR1 as SEHNR and CDR2 as FQNEAQ (reference sequence). The length of the CDR3 is 12 residues. Between the trimmed V and J ends, which lost 1 base and 10 bases, there was a span of 10 bases.